The clone carrying this T cell receptor beta chain was counted a few times. The antigen is not known. These data are taken from a study of early T cells in non-severe SARS-CoV-2 infection. Study-wide context: Sequencing was performed on bulk RNA from unsorted whole blood, leaving chains unpaired. Findings and caveats of the study: Lookups in VDJdb leaned toward anti-spike CD8 responses and missed private and CD4 specificities.

Separate cDNA molecules each had unique molecular identifiers attached to them. TCRdb re-called the 5' RACE reads through MiXCR, storing one row per CDR3 protein. The sample lists some 38,000 distinct CDR3 sequences, 4.5% to 7% occurring once. This CDR3 comprises 14 residues. V lost 1 base to trimming and J lost 2 bases, with 5 bases between them. The V gene's germline CDR1 is LGHDT and CDR2 YNNKEL (reference sequence). Here the sequenced sample was whole blood, taken at baseline. This receptor was identified in an adult who was a healthcare worker with PCR-confirmed SARS-CoV-2 infection or an uninfected control (not recorded which). The chain joins TRBV3-1 to TRBJ2-2; D is unclear. The CDR3 protein is CASSQAYNTGELFF. The DNA of the CDR3 is TGTGCCAGCAGCCAAGCTTACAACACCGGGGAGCTGTTTTTT. Full variable domain (outside the CDR3, taken from reference TRBV3-1 and TRBJ2-2): DTAVSQTPKYLVTQMGNDKSIKCEQNLGHDTMYWYKQDSKKFLKIMFSYNNKELIINETVPNRFSPKSPDKAHLNLHINSLELGDSAVYFCASSQAYNTGELFFGEGSRLTVL.